This T cell receptor (beta chain) was sequenced during a study of T cell responses to AZD1222 COVID-19 vaccine. Study-wide findings and caveats: Donors in the cohort were predominantly white British and more often female, and clonal diversity was possibly underestimated.

Measured with immunoSEQ multiplex PCR; TCRdb has only the in-frame clones, and not every one. The data show about 100,000 clones, 87% seen once. As regards this clone: The antigen is undetermined.

Specimen: peripheral blood, collected on day 0 of AZD1222 vaccination. The TCR was taken from an adult in good health.

In DNA, the CDR3 is TGTGCCAGCAGCTTGACGGGGCCGGGTGAGACCCAGTACTTC. Translation: CASSLTGPGETQYF. This chain joins TRBV5-4 and TRBJ2-5; D could derive from TRBD1 or TRBD2 (5 bases each). V was pared by 1 base and J by 5 bases, with 12 bases between. From germline, CDR1 is SGHNT and CDR2 YYREEE (reference sequence). CDR3 size: 14 residues.